One and the same sample provided the 3 T cell receptor beta chains below, sequenced in a study of blood T cell repertoires in COVID-19 (dated by TCRdb to the early 2020s). Library method: the immunoSEQ multiplex PCR assay. Drawn from immuneACCESS, this table holds only the in-frame rearrangements with V and J called that TCRdb kept. Clones are partly lost; checked studies trace under half to an unresolved V gene and leave the rest unexplained. The sample table holds approximately 100,000 clones, of which over 80% were seen once. The ten largest make up approximately 15% of the sample. Source material: peripheral blood. Source of these receptors: a man between 50 and 59 years old with acute or convalescent COVID-19.

V gene TRBV6-5 combines with J gene TRBJ2-2; 7 nucleotides line up with TRBD1. The CDR3 is made up of 15 amino acids. V lost 5 bases, J lost 1 base, and 4 bases stayed unmatched. The V gene's germline CDR1 is MNHEY and CDR2 SVGAGI. The CDR3 is CASSPGQRNTGELFF. The CDR3 nucleotides are TGTGCCAGCAGTCCGGGACAGAGGAACACCGGGGAGCTGTTTTTT.

The chain employs TRBV9 and TRBJ2-3; a possible D gene is TRBD1 (7 bases). The germline V and J ends were trimmed by 4 bases and 1 base, with 31 bases remaining between them. The CDR3 length is 21 residues. The germline CDR1 and CDR2 sequences are SGDLS and YYNGEE. This chain's CDR3 is CASSPRRKSGGTGRRTDTQYF. CDR3 DNA: TGTGCCAGCAGCCCCCGAAGGAAGTCAGGGGGTACCGGGAGACGCACAGATACGCAGTATTTT.

The chain links TRBV28 to TRBJ1-1; 7 bases map to TRBD1. CDR1 and CDR2 from the germline V gene are MDHEN and SYDVKM. J was trimmed by 9 bases and V by 5 bases; bases with no gene match: 12. CDR3 length: 14 amino acids. CDR3 nucleotide sequence: TGTGCCAGCAGTCCCTCCCGAGGGGGCGCAAAAGCTTTCTTT. It encodes CASSPSRGGAKAFF.